This is a list of T cell receptor beta chains from one sample in a study of shared clonotypes between healthy human individuals. The data were produced by immunoSEQ multiplex PCR, yet TCRdb's version contains in-frame clones alone and is incomplete. Of nearly 1,000,000 clones listed, more than 75% are singletons. Material: memory CD4+ T cells sorted from blood. Source of these receptors: a man younger than 35 in good health. Both conserved end residues are part of each CDR3. Fields, in order: CDR3 protein, CDR3 DNA, D gene, clone size, V gene, J gene. The D gene is left open where the match is weak. Clone size is given for some rows only: seen once, a few or many times, or a class if the clone is expanded.

CDR3aa: CASSEKVGAVYEQYF
CDR3nt: TGTGCCAGCAGTGAAAAAGTAGGGGCAGTCTACGAGCAGTACTTC
d_gene: .
abundance: .
v_gene: TRBV2
j_gene: TRBJ2-7

CDR3aa: CASSQDQGLNSPLHF
CDR3nt: TGCGCCAGCAGCCAAGATCAGGGGTTGAATTCACCCCTCCACTTT
d_gene: .
abundance: .
v_gene: TRBV4-3
j_gene: TRBJ1-6

CDR3aa: CASKEVVNTEAFF
CDR3nt: TGTGCCAGCAAAGAGGTGGTGAACACTGAAGCTTTCTTT
d_gene: .
abundance: .
v_gene: TRBV28
j_gene: TRBJ1-1

CDR3aa: CASTKLAGYTGELFF
CDR3nt: TGTGCCAGTACTAAACTAGCGGGATACACCGGGGAGCTGTTTTTT
d_gene: TRBD2
abundance: .
v_gene: TRBV19
j_gene: TRBJ2-2

CDR3aa: CASSPFGGGSPDTQYF
CDR3nt: TGTGCCAGCAGCCCCTTTGGAGGGGGGTCACCAGATACGCAGTATTTT
d_gene: .
abundance: .
v_gene: TRBV7-2
j_gene: TRBJ2-3

CDR3aa: CASSPKGTEAFF
CDR3nt: TGTGCCAGCTCACCCAAGGGGACTGAAGCTTTCTTT
d_gene: .
abundance: .
v_gene: TRBV18
j_gene: TRBJ1-1

CDR3aa: CAGSRDRGETQYF
CDR3nt: TGCGCCGGAAGTCGTGACAGGGGTGAGACCCAGTACTTC
d_gene: TRBD1
abundance: .
v_gene: TRBV5-1
j_gene: TRBJ2-5

CDR3aa: CASRGMYDGYTF
CDR3nt: TGTGCCAGCAGGGGAATGTATGATGGCTACACCTTC
d_gene: .
abundance: .
v_gene: TRBV6-5
j_gene: TRBJ1-2

CDR3aa: CAWATRGASTLHF
CDR3nt: TGTGCCTGGGCCACACGTGGAGCTTCGACCCTCCACTTT
d_gene: .
abundance: few
v_gene: TRBV30
j_gene: TRBJ1-6

CDR3aa: CASRHRDWNNEQFF
CDR3nt: TGTGCCAGCAGGCACCGGGACTGGAACAATGAGCAGTTCTTC
d_gene: .
abundance: .
v_gene: TRBV6-1
j_gene: TRBJ2-1

CDR3aa: CALQSDEQYF
CDR3nt: TGTGCCCTACAGTCCGACGAGCAGTACTTC
d_gene: .
abundance: .
v_gene: TRBV6-5
j_gene: TRBJ2-7

CDR3aa: CASSQAEGQEYEQYF
CDR3nt: TGTGCCAGCAGCCAGGCGGAGGGACAGGAGTACGAGCAGTACTTC
d_gene: TRBD1
abundance: .
v_gene: TRBV4-2
j_gene: TRBJ2-7

CDR3aa: CASSPGGEGQPQHF
CDR3nt: TGTGCCAGCTCACCGGGAGGGGAAGGTCAGCCCCAGCATTTT
d_gene: .
abundance: once
v_gene: TRBV18
j_gene: TRBJ1-5

CDR3aa: CASSQEKASGRYADTQYF
CDR3nt: TGCGCCAGCAGCCAAGAAAAAGCTAGCGGGAGGTATGCAGATACGCAGTATTTT
d_gene: TRBD2
abundance: once
v_gene: TRBV4-3
j_gene: TRBJ2-3

CDR3aa: CASSLGTASYEQYF
CDR3nt: TGTGCTAGCAGCTTAGGGACTGCCTCCTACGAGCAGTACTTC
d_gene: .
abundance: .
v_gene: TRBV7-7
j_gene: TRBJ2-7

CDR3aa: CASRTSGSVYEQYF
CDR3nt: TGTGCCAGCCGGACTAGCGGGAGTGTCTACGAGCAGTACTTC
d_gene: TRBD2
abundance: .
v_gene: TRBV6-1
j_gene: TRBJ2-7

CDR3aa: CASSVGGGGSSGTEAFF
CDR3nt: TGTGCCAGCAGCGTAGGTGGAGGGGGCTCTTCGGGCACTGAAGCTTTCTTT
d_gene: TRBD1
abundance: .
v_gene: TRBV9
j_gene: TRBJ1-1

CDR3aa: CASSPLAGRSTDTQYF
CDR3nt: TGTGCCAGCAGCCCTTTAGCGGGGAGAAGCACAGATACGCAGTATTTT
d_gene: TRBD2
abundance: .
v_gene: TRBV5-4
j_gene: TRBJ2-3

CDR3aa: CASSKGQGDEKLFF
CDR3nt: TGCGCCAGCAGCAAGGGACAGGGTGATGAAAAACTGTTTTTT
d_gene: TRBD1
abundance: few
v_gene: TRBV5-1
j_gene: TRBJ1-4

CDR3aa: CASSQGAGDHLDYEQYF
CDR3nt: TGCGCCAGCAGCCAAGGAGCGGGAGATCACCTAGACTACGAGCAGTACTTC
d_gene: TRBD2
abundance: .
v_gene: TRBV4-1
j_gene: TRBJ2-7

CDR3aa: CASMRRALSYEQYF
CDR3nt: TGCGCCAGCATGCGGAGGGCCTTGAGCTACGAGCAGTACTTC
d_gene: .
abundance: .
v_gene: TRBV23-1
j_gene: TRBJ2-7

CDR3aa: CASSQGRETQYF
CDR3nt: TGCGCCAGCAGCCAGGGGAGGGAGACCCAGTACTTC
d_gene: .
abundance: .
v_gene: TRBV10-2
j_gene: TRBJ2-5

CDR3aa: CASSVGVYEQYF
CDR3nt: TGTGCCAGCAGCGTAGGGGTATACGAGCAGTACTTC
d_gene: .
abundance: .
v_gene: TRBV7-9
j_gene: TRBJ2-7

CDR3aa: CASSSRDTAYNEQFF
CDR3nt: TGTGCCAGCAGCTCCCGGGACACGGCCTACAATGAGCAGTTCTTC
d_gene: .
abundance: .
v_gene: TRBV5-6
j_gene: TRBJ2-1

CDR3aa: CASIGALRGYTF
CDR3nt: TGTGCCAGCATAGGGGCTCTGCGGGGCTACACCTTC
d_gene: .
abundance: .
v_gene: TRBV2
j_gene: TRBJ1-2

CDR3aa: CASREGLNTGHTQYF
CDR3nt: TGTGCCAGCAGAGAAGGGCTCAATACTGGACATACGCAGTATTTT
d_gene: .
abundance: .
v_gene: TRBV6-1
j_gene: TRBJ2-3

CDR3aa: CAWGSPPSYEQYF
CDR3nt: TGTGCCTGGGGGAGTCCTCCCTCCTACGAGCAGTACTTC
d_gene: .
abundance: few
v_gene: TRBV30
j_gene: TRBJ2-7

CDR3aa: CAWSTPGAFYGYTF
CDR3nt: TGTGCCTGGAGTACCCCTGGAGCTTTCTATGGCTACACCTTC
d_gene: .
abundance: .
v_gene: TRBV30
j_gene: TRBJ1-2

CDR3aa: CASSLGYTGWDIQYF
CDR3nt: TGTGCCAGCAGTTTGGGATACACAGGGTGGGACATTCAGTACTTC
d_gene: .
abundance: .
v_gene: TRBV5-6
j_gene: TRBJ2-4

CDR3aa: CASSLGQGAYEQYF
CDR3nt: TGTGCCAGCAGCTTGGGACAGGGAGCCTACGAGCAGTACTTC
d_gene: TRBD1
abundance: .
v_gene: TRBV5-6
j_gene: TRBJ2-7

CDR3aa: CSAEQGQQFF
CDR3nt: TGCAGCGCAGAGCAGGGACAGCAGTTCTTC
d_gene: .
abundance: .
v_gene: TRBV29-1
j_gene: TRBJ2-1

CDR3aa: CASSATGGGGTEAFF
CDR3nt: TGTGCCAGCAGTGCTACAGGGGGCGGTGGCACTGAAGCTTTCTTT
d_gene: TRBD1
abundance: .
v_gene: TRBV2
j_gene: TRBJ1-1

CDR3aa: CASSQEGGPADTQYF
CDR3nt: TGTGCCAGCAGCCAAGAGGGGGGTCCCGCAGATACGCAGTATTTT
d_gene: .
abundance: once
v_gene: TRBV4-2
j_gene: TRBJ2-3

CDR3aa: CASTQLQGQTEAFF
CDR3nt: TGCGCCAGCACCCAACTCCAGGGTCAGACTGAAGCTTTCTTT
d_gene: .
abundance: few
v_gene: TRBV10-2
j_gene: TRBJ1-1

CDR3aa: CASSRDLNLNEQFF
CDR3nt: TGCGCCAGCAGCCGGGACTTGAACCTCAATGAGCAGTTCTTC
d_gene: .
abundance: .
v_gene: TRBV10-1
j_gene: TRBJ2-1

CDR3aa: CASSPSFGNTGELFF
CDR3nt: TGCGCCAGCAGCCCGTCGTTCGGAAACACCGGGGAGCTGTTTTTT
d_gene: .
abundance: .
v_gene: TRBV5-1
j_gene: TRBJ2-2

CDR3aa: CSVDVWTSGSYEQYF
CDR3nt: TGCAGCGTTGACGTCTGGACTAGCGGTTCCTACGAGCAGTACTTC
d_gene: TRBD2
abundance: .
v_gene: TRBV29-1
j_gene: TRBJ2-7

CDR3aa: CASSSLQGAGGELFF
CDR3nt: TGCGCCAGCAGCTCCCTACAGGGGGCCGGCGGGGAGCTGTTTTTT
d_gene: TRBD1
abundance: .
v_gene: TRBV5-1
j_gene: TRBJ2-2

CDR3aa: CASSLDPGTGRYEQYF
CDR3nt: TGTGCCAGCAGCTTGGACCCCGGGACAGGGAGGTACGAGCAGTACTTC
d_gene: TRBD1
abundance: .
v_gene: TRBV5-4
j_gene: TRBJ2-7

CDR3aa: CAWSLAGPGLDTQYF
CDR3nt: TGTGCCTGGAGTCTAGCGGGCCCGGGGCTAGATACGCAGTATTTT
d_gene: TRBD2
abundance: .
v_gene: TRBV30
j_gene: TRBJ2-3

CDR3aa: CASSLGRPNTEAFF
CDR3nt: TGCGCCAGCAGCTTGGGCAGGCCGAACACTGAAGCTTTCTTT
d_gene: .
abundance: .
v_gene: TRBV5-1
j_gene: TRBJ1-1

CDR3aa: CASRGPEAFF
CDR3nt: TGTGCCAGCCGGGGCCCTGAAGCTTTCTTT
d_gene: .
abundance: .
v_gene: TRBV6-6
j_gene: TRBJ1-1

CDR3aa: CASSLKDTQYF
CDR3nt: TGTGCCAGCAGCCTCAAAGATACGCAGTATTTT
d_gene: .
abundance: .
v_gene: TRBV28
j_gene: TRBJ2-3

CDR3aa: CASSLGGHTDTQYF
CDR3nt: TGTGCCAGCAGTTTAGGGGGGCACACAGATACGCAGTATTTT
d_gene: .
abundance: .
v_gene: TRBV27
j_gene: TRBJ2-3

CDR3aa: CASRESLGNEQFF
CDR3nt: TGTGCCAGCAGAGAGTCCCTAGGGAATGAGCAGTTCTTC
d_gene: .
abundance: .
v_gene: TRBV6-1
j_gene: TRBJ2-1

CDR3aa: CASSSGTGGRSGEQYF
CDR3nt: TGCGCCAGCAGCTCCGGGACAGGGGGCAGGTCGGGTGAGCAGTACTTC
d_gene: TRBD1
abundance: many
v_gene: TRBV5-1
j_gene: TRBJ2-7

CDR3aa: CASTRPHDIGRQGKFDEQYF
CDR3nt: TGTGCCAGCACGCGCCCCCATGATATTGGGCGACAGGGAAAATTTGACGAGCAGTACTTC
d_gene: TRBD1
abundance: .
v_gene: TRBV6-4
j_gene: TRBJ2-7

CDR3aa: CASSLESMNTEAFF
CDR3nt: TGTGCCAGCAGTCTCGAGAGTATGAACACTGAAGCTTTCTTT
d_gene: .
abundance: .
v_gene: TRBV5-6
j_gene: TRBJ1-1

CDR3aa: CASSPAPGGNYGYTF
CDR3nt: TGTGCCAGCAGCCCGGCTCCGGGGGGTAACTATGGCTACACCTTC
d_gene: .
abundance: .
v_gene: TRBV7-9
j_gene: TRBJ1-2